The rows below give T cell receptor beta chains drawn from one sample of a study of Ad26.COV2.S vaccination and SARS-CoV-2 variants. The repertoire was sequenced with immunoSEQ multiplex PCR; TCRdb's copy has only in-frame clones and lacks some. This table has about 180,000 clones, around nine tenths appearing once. Source: peripheral blood, taken after recovery from COVID-19. The receptors derive from a human donor who had recovered from COVID-19. The CDR3 runs from the conserved cysteine through the conserved F or W. The D gene is left open where the match is weak. Clone size appears in some rows only: once, few, many, or a class for an expanded clone.

clone size	J gene	D gene	V gene	CDR3 DNA	CDR3 protein
NA	TRBJ2-1	TRBD1	TRBV25-1	TGTGCCAGCAGTTTTTCCGGGACAGGGGTCAATGAGCAGTTCTTC	CASSFSGTGVNEQFF
NA	TRBJ2-7	TRBD1	TRBV19	TGTGCCAGTAGTCTGGGACAGGGGGCAAGAGAGCAGTACTTC	CASSLGQGAREQYF
NA	TRBJ2-1	TRBD2	TRBV4-1	TGCGCCAGCAGCCAAGATATAAGCGGGGGGGCCAGTGAGCAGTTCTTC	CASSQDISGGASEQFF
NA	TRBJ2-3	NA	TRBV18	TGTGCCAGCTCACCACCCCCCGGTCACGAGGGTACGCAGTATTTT	CASSPPPGHEGTQYF
NA	TRBJ1-6	NA	TRBV15	TGTGCCACCACCCCTCGGGCCCTAAATTCACCCCTCCACTTT	CATTPRALNSPLHF
NA	TRBJ2-7	NA	TRBV7-9	TGTGCCAGCAGTCCGGACGGAGACTACGAGCAGTACTTC	CASSPDGDYEQYF
NA	TRBJ2-3	NA	TRBV7-2	TGTGCCAGCAGCTTAGGGCCGGGGTCTAGCACAGATACGCAGTATTTT	CASSLGPGSSTDTQYF
once	TRBJ1-2	NA	TRBV7-9	TGTGCCAGCAGCTTAGATGGCTATGGCTACACCTTC	CASSLDGYGYTF
NA	TRBJ2-2	NA	TRBV12-5	TGTGCTAGTGGTTTGGTGATAGGCGAGAACACCGGGGAGCTGTTTTTT	CASGLVIGENTGELFF
NA	TRBJ2-7	TRBD2	TRBV12-5	TGTGCTAGTGGTTTGCGACTAGCGGTCGACGAGCAGTACTTC	CASGLRLAVDEQYF
NA	TRBJ2-2	NA	TRBV7-6	TGTGCCAGCAGCTTAGTAGCGTGGCAGGGCCCAAATTATAGGGGCCTGTTTTTT	CASSLVAWQGPNYRGLFF
NA	TRBJ1-5	NA	TRBV7-8	TGTGCCAGCAGCTTACTTCAGGGACGAGGAGGGAATCAGCCCCAGCATTTT	CASSLLQGRGGNQPQHF
NA	TRBJ1-2	NA	TRBV18	TGTGCCAGCTCCGGGACACGGGGTAACTATGGCTACACCTTC	CASSGTRGNYGYTF
NA	TRBJ2-3	NA	TRBV18	TGTGCCAGCTCACCACCTACGCTCACAGATACGCAGTATTTT	CASSPPTLTDTQYF
NA	TRBJ2-1	NA	TRBV10-1	TGCGCCAGCAGTCGCTTAGGCTACAATGAGCAGTTCTTC	CASSRLGYNEQFF
NA	TRBJ2-2	TRBD1	TRBV11-3	TGTGCCAGCAGCCTCTCAGTGACAGGGATACCCCTCGCCGGGGAGCTGTTTTTT	CASSLSVTGIPLAGELFF
NA	TRBJ2-3	TRBD2	TRBV6-5	TGTGCCAGCTCAGTGGGGGGGGACACAGATACGCAGTATTTT	CASSVGGDTDTQYF
NA	TRBJ2-5	TRBD2	TRBV15	TGTGCCACCACCCCCTTGGGAACTAGCGGGGGACCGAAGACCCAGTACTTC	CATTPLGTSGGPKTQYF
NA	TRBJ1-2	NA	TRBV20-1	TGCAGTGTTAATCAGGGAAATGGCTACACCTTC	CSVNQGNGYTF
few	TRBJ1-3	TRBD1	TRBV4-2	TGTGCCAGCAGCCGACCAGGACAGGGAGCTGGAAACACCATATATTTT	CASSRPGQGAGNTIYF
NA	TRBJ1-1	TRBD1	TRBV5-1	TGCGCCAGCAGCTTGGAGGCAGGGGGTCAGGCTTTCTTT	CASSLEAGGQAFF
NA	TRBJ1-3	NA	TRBV6-1	TGTGCCAGCAGTGAACTAAGGGGCGCCCCTGGAAACACCATATATTTT	CASSELRGAPGNTIYF
NA	TRBJ1-3	NA	TRBV25-1	TGTGCATCCGGGACGGTCGGAAACACCATATATTTT	CASGTVGNTIYF
NA	TRBJ2-7	TRBD2	TRBV10-3	TGTGCCATCACTCCAACTAGCGGGGACTCCTACGAGCAGTACTTC	CAITPTSGDSYEQYF
NA	TRBJ1-4	NA	TRBV28	TGTGCCAGCAGTCCACCACAGGGTACTAATGAAAAACTGTTTTTT	CASSPPQGTNEKLFF
NA	TRBJ1-2	NA	TRBV3-1/TRBV3-2	TGTGCCAGCAGCCAAGAGTCCGTTGGCTACACCTTC	CASSQESVGYTF
NA	TRBJ1-1	NA	TRBV28	TGTGCCAGCAGTTTAAATCGTTGGGGCGAACCCTCTAACACTGAAGCTTTCTTT	CASSLNRWGEPSNTEAFF
NA	TRBJ1-5	NA	TRBV28	TGTGCCATCCGTACAGGGACTAGCAATCAGCCCCAGCATTTT	CAIRTGTSNQPQHF
NA	TRBJ2-7	NA	TRBV18	TGTGCCAGCTCTCCCAAAAATGGGGAGTACGAGCAGTACTTC	CASSPKNGEYEQYF
NA	TRBJ1-1	NA	TRBV5-6	TGTGCCAGCAGCTTAGGCCCAAACACTGAAGCTTTCTTT	CASSLGPNTEAFF
NA	TRBJ1-5	NA	TRBV5-8	TGTGCCAGCAACACAGGGTCGCAACTGGGAGGAGGGATATTCAATCAGCCCCAGCATTTT	CASNTGSQLGGGIFNQPQHF
NA	TRBJ2-3	TRBD1	TRBV5-4	TGTGCCAGCAGCTTGGGAGGGGGCGGTGGAACAGATACGCAGTATTTT	CASSLGGGGGTDTQYF
NA	TRBJ2-3	TRBD2	TRBV7-3	TGTGCCAGCAGCCGTAGCGGGCTAAGCACAGATACGCAGTATTTT	CASSRSGLSTDTQYF
NA	TRBJ2-7	NA	TRBV27	TGTGCCAGCAGTTGGGGTTACGAGCAGTACTTC	CASSWGYEQYF
NA	TRBJ1-1	NA	TRBV6-5	TGTGCCAGCCTCGTGGGAGGGGGTCGGACTGAAGCTTTCTTT	CASLVGGGRTEAFF
NA	TRBJ2-2	TRBD2	TRBV14	TGTGCCAGCAGCCTGATAGCGGGGACTTCGAACATCGGGGAGCTGTTTTTT	CASSLIAGTSNIGELFF
NA	TRBJ2-7	NA	TRBV5-1	TGCGCCAGCAGCTTGGATAACGCCTACGAGCAGTACTTC	CASSLDNAYEQYF
few	TRBJ2-7	NA	TRBV10-1	TGCGCCAGCAGCTCTAGCCTGAATCCGCAGTACTTC	CASSSSLNPQYF
NA	TRBJ1-4	NA	TRBV28	TGTGCCAGCAGTTTATCGGGGGCAGGGGAAAAACTGTTTTTT	CASSLSGAGEKLFF
NA	TRBJ1-6	NA	TRBV5-1	TGCGCCAGCAGTAGGGACTCCTATAATTCACCCCTCCACTTT	CASSRDSYNSPLHF
once	TRBJ2-1	TRBD2	TRBV4-1	TGCGCCAGCAGCCAAGATACGGGCCTAGCGGGAGGTGGCAATGAGCAGTTCTTC	CASSQDTGLAGGGNEQFF
NA	TRBJ2-6	TRBD1	TRBV7-7	TGTGCCAGCAGCCCGACAGGGTATGGGGCCAACGTCCTGACTTTC	CASSPTGYGANVLTF
NA	TRBJ2-2	TRBD1	TRBV9	TGTGCCAGCAGCGTGATTCAGGGGGCGAACACCGGGGAGCTGTTTTTT	CASSVIQGANTGELFF
NA	TRBJ1-6	NA	TRBV12-2	TGTGCAAGTCGCTTAGCTCGGACAGGGGGCTTTTTTTCACCCCTCCACTTT	CASRLARTGGFFSPLHF
NA	TRBJ1-1	NA	TRBV30	TGTGCCTGGAGGTGGGGGGGTATAACTGAAGCTTTCTTT	CAWRWGGITEAFF
NA	TRBJ1-1	NA	TRBV18	TGTGCCAGCTCACCAGGGATTGCCACTGAAGCTTTCTTT	CASSPGIATEAFF
NA	TRBJ2-2	TRBD2	TRBV6-5	TGTGCCAGCAGTTACGCGGGAGGAAACACCGGGGAGCTGTTTTTT	CASSYAGGNTGELFF
NA	TRBJ1-3	NA	TRBV29-1	TGCAGCGTTGCCCTACCCGACAGACGCTCTGGAAACACCATATATTTT	CSVALPDRRSGNTIYF